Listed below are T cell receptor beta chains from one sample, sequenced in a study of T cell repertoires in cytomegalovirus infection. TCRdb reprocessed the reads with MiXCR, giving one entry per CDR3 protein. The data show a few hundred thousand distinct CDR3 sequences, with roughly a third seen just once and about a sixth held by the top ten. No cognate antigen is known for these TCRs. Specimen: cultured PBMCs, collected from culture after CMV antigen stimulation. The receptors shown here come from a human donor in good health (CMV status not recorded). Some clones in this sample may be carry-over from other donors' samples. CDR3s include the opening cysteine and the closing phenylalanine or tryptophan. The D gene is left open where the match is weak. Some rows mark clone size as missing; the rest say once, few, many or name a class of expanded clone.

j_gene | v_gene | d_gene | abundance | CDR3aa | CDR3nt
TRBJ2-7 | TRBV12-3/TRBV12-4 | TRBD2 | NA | CASTSRTDRLGVSGSEEQYF | TGTGCCAGCACCTCTCGGACGGACCGATTAGGGGTTAGCGGGAGCGAGGAGCAGTACTTC
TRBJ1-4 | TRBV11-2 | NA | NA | CASSFRGRRSLFF | TGTGCCAGCAGCTTCCGGGGGCGTCGTTCTCTGTTTTTT
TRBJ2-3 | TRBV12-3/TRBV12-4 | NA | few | CASSLSEADTQYF | TGTGCCAGCAGTTTATCAGAAGCAGATACGCAGTATTTT
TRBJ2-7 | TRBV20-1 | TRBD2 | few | CSAAGTSGNTAYEQYF | TGCAGTGCCGCCGGGACTAGCGGGAACACGGCCTACGAGCAGTACTTC
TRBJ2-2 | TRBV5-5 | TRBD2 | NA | CASSPLAGGPRGELFF | TGTGCCAGCAGCCCACTAGCGGGAGGGCCTCGCGGGGAGCTGTTTTTT
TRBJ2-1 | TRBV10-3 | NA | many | CAIDSSGGMNEQFF | TGTGCCATCGATTCATCAGGGGGGATGAATGAGCAGTTCTTC
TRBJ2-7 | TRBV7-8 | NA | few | CASSTRQGGGSEQYF | TGTGCCAGCAGCACACGGCAGGGAGGAGGAAGCGAGCAGTACTTC
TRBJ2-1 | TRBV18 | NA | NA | CASSLPPDSYNEQFF | TGTGCCAGCTCACTGCCCCCAGACAGCTACAATGAGCAGTTCTTC
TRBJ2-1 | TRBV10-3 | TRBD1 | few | CAISGKDRGTYNEQFF | TGTGCCATCAGTGGTAAGGACAGGGGAACCTACAATGAGCAGTTCTTC
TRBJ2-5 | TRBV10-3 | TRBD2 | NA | CAMGGSLRETQYF | TGTGCCATGGGCGGGAGTTTAAGAGAGACCCAGTACTTC
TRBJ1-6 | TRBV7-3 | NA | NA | CASSSGQSYNSPLHF | TGTGCCAGCAGCTCCGGACAGTCCTATAATTCACCCCTCCACTTT
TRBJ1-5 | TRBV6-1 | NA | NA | CASSLRTLNSNQPQHF | TGTGCCAGCAGCCTACGGACTCTGAATAGCAATCAGCCCCAGCATTTT
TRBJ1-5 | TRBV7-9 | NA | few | CASSPGQNSNQPQHF | TGTGCCAGCTCCCCGGGACAAAATAGCAATCAGCCCCAGCATTTT
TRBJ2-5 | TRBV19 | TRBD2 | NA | CATQATSGRLTGETQYF | TGTGCCACTCAAGCGACTAGCGGGAGATTAACGGGAGAGACCCAGTACTTC
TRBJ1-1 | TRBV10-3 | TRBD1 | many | CAVQSTGARTEAFF | TGTGCCGTACAAAGTACAGGGGCGCGCACTGAAGCTTTCTTT
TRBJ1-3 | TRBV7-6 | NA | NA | CASSPWRFGNTIYF | TGTGCCAGCAGCCCATGGCGTTTTGGAAACACCATATATTTT
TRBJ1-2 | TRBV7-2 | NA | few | CASSLDGAGVGYTF | TGTGCCAGCAGCTTAGACGGGGCAGGGGTTGGCTACACCTTC
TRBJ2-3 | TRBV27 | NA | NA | CASSLRNTDTQYF | TGTGCCAGCAGTTTACGGAACACAGATACGCAGTATTTT
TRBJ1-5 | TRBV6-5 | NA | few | CASSSLSNQPQHF | TGTGCCAGCAGTTCACTTAGCAATCAGCCCCAGCATTTT
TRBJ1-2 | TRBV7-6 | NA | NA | CASSQQGWTGYTF | TGTGCCAGCAGCCAACAGGGTTGGACCGGCTACACCTTC
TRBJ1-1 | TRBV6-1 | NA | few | CASRTDKNTEAFF | TGTGCCAGCAGGACTGACAAGAACACTGAAGCTTTCTTT
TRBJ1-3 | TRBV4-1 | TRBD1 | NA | CASSQVEGGTGNTIYF | TGCGCCAGCAGCCAAGTTGAAGGGGGCACTGGAAACACCATATATTTT
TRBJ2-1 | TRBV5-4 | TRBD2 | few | CASSVAGGTNEQFF | TGTGCCAGCAGCGTAGCGGGAGGGACCAATGAGCAGTTCTTC
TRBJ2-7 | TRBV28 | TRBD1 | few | CASNPRDSISYEQYF | TGTGCCAGCAACCCCCGGGACAGCATATCCTACGAGCAGTACTTC
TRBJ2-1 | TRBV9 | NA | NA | CASSFSTNNEQFF | TGTGCCAGCAGCTTCTCGACTAACAATGAGCAGTTCTTC
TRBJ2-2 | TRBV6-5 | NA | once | CASRVSGELFF | TGTGCCAGCCGGGTTAGCGGGGAGCTGTTTTTT
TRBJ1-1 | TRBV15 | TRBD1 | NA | CATSKPGQGWNTEAFF | TGTGCCACCAGCAAGCCGGGACAGGGTTGGAACACTGAAGCTTTCTTT
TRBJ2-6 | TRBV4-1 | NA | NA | CASSQEGGLPSGANVLTF | TGCGCCAGCAGCCAAGAGGGGGGCCTACCCTCTGGGGCCAACGTCCTGACTTTC
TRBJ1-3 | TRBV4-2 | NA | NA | CASSQNGDTRNTIYF | TGTGCCAGCAGCCAAAACGGGGATACTCGGAACACCATATATTTT
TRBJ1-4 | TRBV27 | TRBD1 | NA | CASSLVIGTGEEKLFF | TGTGCCAGCAGTTTAGTTATAGGGACAGGAGAAGAAAAACTGTTTTTT
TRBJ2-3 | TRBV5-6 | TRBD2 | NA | CASSGNWGTTRTDTQYF | TGTGCCAGCAGCGGGAACTGGGGGACTACCCGGACAGATACGCAGTATTTT
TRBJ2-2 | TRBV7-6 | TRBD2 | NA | CASSGGVAGVNTGELFF | TGTGCCAGCAGCGGGGGGGTAGCGGGAGTAAACACCGGGGAGCTGTTTTTT
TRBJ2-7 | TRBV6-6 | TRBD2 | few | CASRLLAGETYEQYF | TGTGCCAGCAGACTACTAGCGGGAGAGACCTACGAGCAGTACTTC
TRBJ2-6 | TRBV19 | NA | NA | CASSPRGRGANVLTF | TGTGCCAGTAGTCCCAGGGGAAGGGGGGCCAACGTCCTGACTTTC
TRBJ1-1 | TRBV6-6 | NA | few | CASKTQGTEAFF | TGTGCCAGCAAAACCCAGGGTACTGAAGCTTTCTTT
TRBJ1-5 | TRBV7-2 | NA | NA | CASTPGGSDQPQHF | TGTGCCAGCACCCCCGGAGGGTCGGATCAGCCCCAGCATTTT
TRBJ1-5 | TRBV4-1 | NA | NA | CASSPGRILYSNQPQHF | TGCGCCAGCAGCCCTGGAAGGATACTTTATAGCAATCAGCCCCAGCATTTT
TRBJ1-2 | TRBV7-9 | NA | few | CASSPKGPKYGYTF | TGTGCCAGCAGCCCTAAAGGACCGAAGTATGGCTACACCTTC
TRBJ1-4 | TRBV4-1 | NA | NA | CASSQGWEKLFF | TGCGCCAGCAGCCAAGGTTGGGAAAAACTGTTTTTT
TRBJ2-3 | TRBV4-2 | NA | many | CASSQMTDSYTGTDTQYF | TGTGCCAGCAGCCAGATGACTGATAGCTATACAGGCACAGATACGCAGTATTTT
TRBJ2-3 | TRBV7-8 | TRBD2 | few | CASSSREGPTDTQYF | TGTGCCAGCAGTTCCCGGGAGGGCCCCACAGATACGCAGTATTTT
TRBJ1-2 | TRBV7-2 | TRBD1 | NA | CASSLDRVQHGYTF | TGTGCCAGCAGCCTAGACAGGGTTCAACATGGCTACACCTTC
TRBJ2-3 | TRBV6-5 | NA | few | CASTSRRKIGNTQYF | TGTGCCAGCACCTCTAGGAGAAAGATAGGGAATACGCAGTATTTT
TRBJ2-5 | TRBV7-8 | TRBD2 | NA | CASSLALAGVRVETQYF | TGTGCCAGCAGCTTAGCACTAGCGGGAGTGCGAGTTGAGACCCAGTACTTC
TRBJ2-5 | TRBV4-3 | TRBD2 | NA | CASSQEPEASGRATGTQYF | TGCGCCAGCAGCCAAGAGCCCGAGGCTAGCGGGAGGGCAACAGGGACCCAGTACTTC
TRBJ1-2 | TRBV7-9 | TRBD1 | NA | CASSSGQTNYGYTF | TGTGCCAGCAGCTCGGGACAGACTAACTATGGCTACACCTTC